This is a list of T cell receptor beta chains from one sample in a study of blood T cell repertoires in COVID-19. Assay used: immunoSEQ multiplex PCR; TCRdb lists only in-frame clones, some missing. The sample consists of 50,000 or so clones, roughly 90% of them appearing once. The specimen was peripheral blood. The receptors stem from a woman of 80 years or more with acute or convalescent COVID-19. The CDR3 runs from the conserved cysteine through the conserved F or W. A D gene is named only where the DNA matches it firmly. The size field is filled for only some rows; it gives once, few, many or a size class.

clone_size	v_call	d_call	j_call	cdr3_nt	cdr3_aa
-	TRBV5-6	TRBD1	TRBJ1-5	TGTGCCAGCAGCTTGGCCGGGACAGGGGGTCAGCCCCAGCATTTT	CASSLAGTGGQPQHF
-	TRBV15	-	TRBJ2-2	TGTGCCACCAGCAAAACGACATTTAACACCGGGGAGCTGTTTTTT	CATSKTTFNTGELFF
once	TRBV19	TRBD1	TRBJ2-7	TGTGCCAGTAGTATGGGGGACAGAGGGTTCGGGACCTACGAGCAGTACTTC	CASSMGDRGFGTYEQYF
-	TRBV30	-	TRBJ1-2	TGTGCCTGGGCGCACACCCCTTCTGGCTACACCTTC	CAWAHTPSGYTF
-	TRBV19	-	TRBJ1-2	TGTGCCAGTAGTAGAGGGCCCAACTATGGCTACACCTTC	CASSRGPNYGYTF
-	TRBV5-8	TRBD1	TRBJ1-1	TGTGCCAGCAACTCACAGGGGGAAACTGAAGCTTTCTTT	CASNSQGETEAFF
-	TRBV6-5	TRBD1	TRBJ1-6	TGTGCCAGCAGACCGGGACAGGGGAATTCACCCCTCCACTTT	CASRPGQGNSPLHF
-	TRBV29-1	TRBD2	TRBJ2-4	TGCAGCGTGGGGGGGACTACAGGCAAAAACATTCAGTACTTC	CSVGGTTGKNIQYF
-	TRBV20-1	-	TRBJ2-7	TGCAGTGCTAGCAGATCCAACGAGCAGTACTTC	CSASRSNEQYF
-	TRBV3-1/TRBV3-2	-	TRBJ1-1	TGTGCCAGCAGCCAAGAGGGAGGGAGTCATGAAGCTTTCTTT	CASSQEGGSHEAFF
once	TRBV28	TRBD2	TRBJ2-1	TGTGCCAGCAGTTCCTGGACTAGCGGGAGACTAGGACACGTCAATGAGCAGTTCTTC	CASSSWTSGRLGHVNEQFF
-	TRBV7-9	TRBD2	TRBJ2-3	TGTGCCAGCAGCCACGCCGGGACTAGCGAGAAACCTGAAGATACGCAGTATTTT	CASSHAGTSEKPEDTQYF
-	TRBV3-1/TRBV3-2	-	TRBJ2-1	TGTGCCAGCAGCCAAACGAAGCGGAGCTCCTACAATGAGCAGTTCTTC	CASSQTKRSSYNEQFF
-	TRBV25-1	-	TRBJ2-2	TGTGCCAGCAGTGCGCTAGCCGGGGTATGGACCGGGGAGCTGTTTTTT	CASSALAGVWTGELFF
-	TRBV9	TRBD2	TRBJ2-2	TGTGCCAGCAGCGTAAATGTAGCGGGGGGCAACACCGGGGAGCTGTTTTTT	CASSVNVAGGNTGELFF
-	TRBV19	-	TRBJ1-4	TGTGCCAGCTCCAGGCAAACTAATGAAAAACTGTTTTTT	CASSRQTNEKLFF
once	TRBV2	TRBD2	TRBJ2-3	TGTGCCAGCAGGAAAGGAAGGCTAGCGGCCACAGATACGCAGTATTTT	CASRKGRLAATDTQYF
-	TRBV18	-	TRBJ2-1	TGTGCCAGCTCCCCCCTCTCTTACAATGAGCAGTTCTTC	CASSPLSYNEQFF
once	TRBV3-1/TRBV3-2	-	TRBJ2-1	TGTGCCAGCAGCCAAGTCCGTAACAATGAGCAGTTCTTC	CASSQVRNNEQFF
-	TRBV7-2	TRBD2	TRBJ2-1	TGTGCCAGCAGCTCCCAAGCGGGAGTATACAATGAGCAGTTCTTC	CASSSQAGVYNEQFF
-	TRBV18	TRBD2	TRBJ2-1	TGTGCCAGCTCACGCTCTGGACTAGCGGGAGGTGGTAATAAAAACAATGAGCAGTTCTTC	CASSRSGLAGGGNKNNEQFF
-	TRBV9	TRBD2	TRBJ2-1	TGTGCCAGCAGCGTCACTAGCGGGAGGGCCGCTGAGCAGTTCTTC	CASSVTSGRAAEQFF
-	TRBV11-3	TRBD2	TRBJ2-1	TGTGCCAGCAGCTTACGGGGGGGGCAGGCCACCTACAATGAGCAGTTCTTC	CASSLRGGQATYNEQFF
-	TRBV7-9	TRBD2	TRBJ2-5	TGTGCCAGTCGAGCTGAACTAGCGGGAGGGGGAGAGACCCAGTACTTC	CASRAELAGGGETQYF
-	TRBV5-5	-	TRBJ1-1	TGTGCCAGCAGCTTGGATAGGGGTGAAGCTTTCTTT	CASSLDRGEAFF
-	TRBV5-6	-	TRBJ2-5	TGTGCCAGCAGCTTGTACCAGGGGCAAGAGACCCAGTACTTC	CASSLYQGQETQYF
-	TRBV7-8	-	TRBJ1-5	TGTGCCAGCAGCGCCATCCCAGGGTTTGCTTATAGCAATCAGCCCCAGCATTTT	CASSAIPGFAYSNQPQHF
-	TRBV30	-	TRBJ1-5	TGTGCCTGGGACGGGCAATTGGGGGCACGGGGCTGGCAGCCCCAGCATTTT	CAWDGQLGARGWQPQHF
-	TRBV10-3	TRBD1	TRBJ1-1	TGTGCCACCCTCGGGACAGAGAACACTGAAGCTTTCTTT	CATLGTENTEAFF
-	TRBV4-3	-	TRBJ2-2	TGCGCCAGCAGCCAAGGTTATACGGGCACCGGGGAGCTGTTTTTT	CASSQGYTGTGELFF
-	TRBV2	TRBD1	TRBJ2-7	TGTGCCAGCAATCGGGACAGGGTCTACGAGCAGTACTTC	CASNRDRVYEQYF
-	TRBV18	TRBD1	TRBJ2-2	TGTGCCAGCTCACCCGGGACAGGAGCTCGCGGGGAGCTGTTTTTT	CASSPGTGARGELFF
-	TRBV6-5	TRBD1	TRBJ1-1	TGTGCCACCCTAACAGGGGGGAGGACTGAAGCTTTCTTT	CATLTGGRTEAFF